This is a list of T cell receptor beta chains from one sample in a study of T cell responses to AZD1222 COVID-19 vaccine. TCRdb's table, derived via immunoSEQ multiplex PCR, lists solely in-frame clones and lacks some. The sample has 150,000 to 200,000 clones; roughly 93% are singletons. This material consisted of peripheral blood, taken on day 0 of AZD1222 vaccination. These receptors were obtained from an adult in good health. Both conserved end residues are part of each CDR3. Fields, in order: D gene, clone size, V gene, J gene, CDR3 protein, CDR3 DNA. A D gene is named only where the DNA matches it firmly. Some rows have no size entry. The others give once, few or many, or a class for an expanded clone.

D gene: NA; clone size: NA; V gene: TRBV7-8; J gene: TRBJ2-7; CDR3 protein: CASSLDGRDYEQYF; CDR3 DNA: TGTGCCAGCAGCTTAGACGGACGGGACTACGAGCAGTACTTC
D gene: TRBD1; clone size: once; V gene: TRBV5-1; J gene: TRBJ1-2; CDR3 protein: CASSPRTGGGYGYTF; CDR3 DNA: TGCGCCAGCAGCCCCCGGACAGGGGGCGGGTATGGCTACACCTTC
D gene: NA; clone size: NA; V gene: TRBV5-1; J gene: TRBJ2-7; CDR3 protein: CASSFREPYEQYF; CDR3 DNA: TGCGCCAGCAGCTTTCGGGAACCTTACGAGCAGTACTTC
D gene: NA; clone size: NA; V gene: TRBV28; J gene: TRBJ2-7; CDR3 protein: CASSPDFYEQYF; CDR3 DNA: TGTGCCAGCAGTCCCGATTTCTACGAGCAGTACTTC
D gene: TRBD1; clone size: NA; V gene: TRBV2; J gene: TRBJ1-1; CDR3 protein: CASSEDRGGTEAFF; CDR3 DNA: TGTGCCAGCAGTGAGGACAGGGGCGGCACTGAAGCTTTCTTT
D gene: TRBD2; clone size: NA; V gene: TRBV6-1; J gene: TRBJ2-2; CDR3 protein: CASSGVNEGLANTGELFF; CDR3 DNA: TGTGCCAGCAGTGGCGTAAACGAGGGACTAGCGAACACCGGGGAGCTGTTTTTT
D gene: NA; clone size: NA; V gene: TRBV19; J gene: TRBJ1-5; CDR3 protein: CASKKDLAISPQHF; CDR3 DNA: TGTGCCAGTAAGAAAGACCTAGCAATCTCGCCCCAGCATTTT
D gene: NA; clone size: NA; V gene: TRBV19; J gene: TRBJ2-5; CDR3 protein: CASSITPGMETQYF; CDR3 DNA: TGTGCCAGTAGTATCACGCCAGGGATGGAGACCCAGTACTTC
D gene: TRBD2; clone size: NA; V gene: TRBV5-6; J gene: TRBJ2-5; CDR3 protein: CASSLGISGEETQYF; CDR3 DNA: TGTGCCAGCAGCTTGGGGATTAGCGGGGAAGAGACCCAGTACTTC
D gene: NA; clone size: NA; V gene: TRBV6-2/TRBV6-3; J gene: TRBJ1-1; CDR3 protein: CASSQGTDTEAFF; CDR3 DNA: TGTGCCAGCAGCCAGGGGACGGACACTGAAGCTTTCTTT
D gene: NA; clone size: NA; V gene: TRBV24-1; J gene: TRBJ1-1; CDR3 protein: CATSVGQKNTEAFF; CDR3 DNA: TGTGCCACCAGTGTAGGGCAGAAAAACACTGAAGCTTTCTTT
D gene: NA; clone size: NA; V gene: TRBV12-5; J gene: TRBJ2-1; CDR3 protein: CASAFPGENEQFF; CDR3 DNA: TGTGCTAGTGCTTTCCCCGGAGAGAATGAGCAGTTCTTC
D gene: TRBD1; clone size: once; V gene: TRBV6-5; J gene: TRBJ2-7; CDR3 protein: CASTSRGQGVEQYF; CDR3 DNA: TGTGCCAGCACCTCACGCGGACAGGGCGTCGAGCAGTACTTC
D gene: TRBD1; clone size: NA; V gene: TRBV7-9; J gene: TRBJ1-2; CDR3 protein: CASSLAGQNLGTYGYTF; CDR3 DNA: TGTGCCAGCAGCTTAGCGGGACAGAATTTAGGAACCTATGGCTACACCTTC
D gene: NA; clone size: NA; V gene: TRBV10-3; J gene: TRBJ1-2; CDR3 protein: CAISGTDNYGYTF; CDR3 DNA: TGTGCCATCAGTGGGACAGATAACTATGGCTACACCTTC
D gene: TRBD1; clone size: once; V gene: TRBV18; J gene: TRBJ2-1; CDR3 protein: CASSPSGGSYNEQFF; CDR3 DNA: TGTGCCAGCTCACCGTCAGGGGGTTCCTACAATGAGCAGTTCTTC
D gene: TRBD1; clone size: once; V gene: TRBV3-1/TRBV3-2; J gene: TRBJ1-6; CDR3 protein: CASSLGQGRSPLHF; CDR3 DNA: TGTGCCAGCAGCCTGGGACAGGGGCGTTCACCCCTCCACTTT
D gene: NA; clone size: NA; V gene: TRBV23-1; J gene: TRBJ2-6; CDR3 protein: CASSQSRPDRGGGANVLTF; CDR3 DNA: TGCGCCAGCAGTCAATCTCGGCCAGACCGGGGCGGTGGGGCCAACGTCCTGACTTTC
D gene: TRBD2; clone size: NA; V gene: TRBV11-2; J gene: TRBJ2-1; CDR3 protein: CASNRGLGFTNEQFF; CDR3 DNA: TGTGCCAGCAACCGGGGACTAGGATTCACCAATGAGCAGTTCTTC
D gene: TRBD2; clone size: NA; V gene: TRBV9; J gene: TRBJ2-1; CDR3 protein: CASSGLAGGPANEQFF; CDR3 DNA: TGTGCCAGCTCCGGACTAGCGGGAGGGCCGGCCAATGAGCAGTTCTTC
D gene: NA; clone size: once; V gene: TRBV6-2/TRBV6-3; J gene: TRBJ1-1; CDR3 protein: CASSSTGGGGATEAFF; CDR3 DNA: TGTGCCAGCAGTTCGACCGGGGGAGGTGGGGCCACTGAAGCTTTCTTT
D gene: NA; clone size: NA; V gene: TRBV11-3; J gene: TRBJ2-7; CDR3 protein: CASSLRGFDEQYF; CDR3 DNA: TGTGCCAGCAGCCTCAGAGGGTTTGACGAGCAGTACTTC
D gene: TRBD2; clone size: NA; V gene: TRBV7-3; J gene: TRBJ2-3; CDR3 protein: CASSLTASGSSDTQYF; CDR3 DNA: TGTGCCAGCAGCTTAACCGCTAGCGGGAGCTCAGATACGCAGTATTTT
D gene: TRBD2; clone size: NA; V gene: TRBV7-3; J gene: TRBJ2-1; CDR3 protein: CASSSSFAGGPINEQFF; CDR3 DNA: TGTGCCAGCAGCTCCTCCTTCGCGGGAGGGCCAATCAATGAGCAGTTCTTC
D gene: NA; clone size: NA; V gene: TRBV6-5; J gene: TRBJ2-7; CDR3 protein: CATRGAYEQYF; CDR3 DNA: TGTGCCACGAGGGGGGCCTACGAGCAGTACTTC
D gene: TRBD2; clone size: NA; V gene: TRBV3-1/TRBV3-2; J gene: TRBJ2-1; CDR3 protein: CASSPSGTNYNEQFF; CDR3 DNA: TGTGCCAGCAGCCCATCCGGGACTAACTACAATGAGCAGTTCTTC
D gene: TRBD2; clone size: NA; V gene: TRBV5-6; J gene: TRBJ2-1; CDR3 protein: CASSLDGGLDNEQFF; CDR3 DNA: TGTGCCAGCAGCTTGGATGGGGGACTAGACAATGAGCAGTTCTTC
D gene: TRBD1; clone size: NA; V gene: TRBV9; J gene: TRBJ2-7; CDR3 protein: CASSQDRASEQYF; CDR3 DNA: TGTGCCAGCAGCCAGGACAGGGCTAGCGAGCAGTACTTC
D gene: NA; clone size: NA; V gene: TRBV18; J gene: TRBJ1-5; CDR3 protein: CASSPLSRGRLISNQPQHF; CDR3 DNA: TGTGCCAGCTCACCACTCTCTAGGGGCCGACTAATTAGCAATCAGCCCCAGCATTTT
D gene: NA; clone size: NA; V gene: TRBV28; J gene: TRBJ1-5; CDR3 protein: CASSFMQGGNQPQHF; CDR3 DNA: TGTGCCAGCAGTTTTATGCAGGGAGGCAATCAGCCCCAGCATTTT
D gene: NA; clone size: NA; V gene: TRBV19; J gene: TRBJ1-1; CDR3 protein: CASSIGRLMNTEAFF; CDR3 DNA: TGTGCCAGTAGTATAGGGCGGCTTATGAACACTGAAGCTTTCTTT
D gene: NA; clone size: NA; V gene: TRBV27; J gene: TRBJ2-5; CDR3 protein: CASSLLATRETQYF; CDR3 DNA: TGTGCCAGCAGTTTATTGGCCACCCGGGAGACCCAGTACTTC
D gene: NA; clone size: NA; V gene: TRBV5-4; J gene: TRBJ1-2; CDR3 protein: CASSLLGDGYTF; CDR3 DNA: TGTGCCAGCAGCTTGTTAGGGGATGGCTACACCTTC
D gene: NA; clone size: NA; V gene: TRBV29-1; J gene: TRBJ1-1; CDR3 protein: CSAPKTGRSHTEAFF; CDR3 DNA: TGCAGCGCCCCCAAGACAGGAAGATCTCACACTGAAGCTTTCTTT
D gene: TRBD1; clone size: NA; V gene: TRBV19; J gene: TRBJ2-2; CDR3 protein: CASNKRQGRVGDGELFF; CDR3 DNA: TGTGCCAGTAATAAAAGACAGGGCAGGGTCGGAGACGGGGAGCTGTTTTTT
D gene: TRBD1; clone size: NA; V gene: TRBV5-6; J gene: TRBJ1-2; CDR3 protein: CASSFVDREIGYTF; CDR3 DNA: TGTGCCAGCAGCTTTGTCGACAGGGAGATTGGCTACACCTTC
D gene: TRBD2; clone size: NA; V gene: TRBV9; J gene: TRBJ2-1; CDR3 protein: CASSSGMGENEQFF; CDR3 DNA: TGTGCCAGCAGCAGCGGGATGGGGGAGAATGAGCAGTTCTTC
D gene: NA; clone size: NA; V gene: TRBV6-1; J gene: TRBJ1-2; CDR3 protein: CASSELGAMYGYTF; CDR3 DNA: TGTGCCAGCAGTGAATTGGGAGCTATGTATGGCTACACCTTC
D gene: NA; clone size: NA; V gene: TRBV5-1; J gene: TRBJ2-2; CDR3 protein: CASRKQERTGELFF; CDR3 DNA: TGCGCCAGCAGAAAGCAGGAGAGGACCGGGGAGCTGTTTTTT
D gene: TRBD1; clone size: NA; V gene: TRBV29-1; J gene: TRBJ1-1; CDR3 protein: CSVRPRGSTEAFF; CDR3 DNA: TGCAGCGTTCGACCCAGGGGGAGCACTGAAGCTTTCTTT
D gene: NA; clone size: NA; V gene: TRBV19; J gene: TRBJ1-1; CDR3 protein: CASSPGHTEAFF; CDR3 DNA: TGTGCCAGTAGTCCGGGCCACACTGAAGCTTTCTTT
D gene: NA; clone size: NA; V gene: TRBV6-2/TRBV6-3; J gene: TRBJ2-2; CDR3 protein: CASSRGAGTGELFF; CDR3 DNA: TGTGCCAGCAGTAGAGGGGCGGGGACCGGGGAGCTGTTTTTT
D gene: NA; clone size: NA; V gene: TRBV5-4; J gene: TRBJ2-3; CDR3 protein: CASSLEPGSTDTQYF; CDR3 DNA: TGTGCCAGCAGCTTGGAGCCCGGTAGCACAGATACGCAGTATTTT
D gene: TRBD2; clone size: NA; V gene: TRBV3-1/TRBV3-2; J gene: TRBJ2-3; CDR3 protein: CASSQRLALPTDTQYF; CDR3 DNA: TGTGCCAGCAGCCAAAGACTAGCGCTACCGACAGATACGCAGTATTTT
D gene: TRBD2; clone size: NA; V gene: TRBV5-4; J gene: TRBJ2-7; CDR3 protein: CASSLAAGGSYEQYF; CDR3 DNA: TGTGCCAGCAGCTTGGCAGCGGGGGGCTCCTACGAGCAGTACTTC
D gene: TRBD1; clone size: NA; V gene: TRBV10-3; J gene: TRBJ2-7; CDR3 protein: CAISVEDRGAYEQYF; CDR3 DNA: TGTGCCATCAGTGTCGAGGACAGGGGAGCCTACGAGCAGTACTTC